What follows is one T cell receptor beta chain and its context. Its target is unknown. Specified time point: week 47, end of study. Vaccination comprised doses that each held 300 ug of mutant IDH1 20-mer peptide, plus topical imiquimod. At weeks 1, 3, 5, 7, 11, 15, 19 and 23, patients received a vaccination, eight in all. Per the germline V gene, CDR1 is SNHLY and CDR2 is FYNNEI. The CDR3 contains 17 residues. Trimming stripped 5 bases from V and 2 bases from J, with 19 bases between. Assay used: immunoSEQ multiplex PCR; TCRdb lists only in-frame clones, some missing. The sample holds about 55,000 clones, over 75% seen once. This entry belongs to a study of a mutant IDH1 vaccine in newly diagnosed glioma. Turning to the study itself: Patients got their first vaccination 4-6 weeks after radiotherapy alone, or with temozolomide cycles. V12 occurred at week 35 and V13 at week 47.

The specimen comprised PBMCs, sampled from a glioma patient whose treatment included an IDH1 peptide vaccine. The receptor's source is a woman between 40 and 50 years old with glioma. Some clones in this sample may be carry-over from other donors' samples. This rearrangement joins TRBV2 to TRBJ1-3; D gene ambiguous. CDR3 protein: CASSLSPPESTGNTIYF. CDR3 nucleotides: TGTGCCAGCAGTCTTAGCCCCCCGGAATCAACTGGAAACACCATATATTTT. The entire variable domain, with the rest obtained from reference TRBV2 and TRBJ1-3, is as follows: EPEVTQTPSHQVTQMGQEVILRCVPISNHLYFYWYRQILGQKVEFLVSFYNNEISEKSEIFDDQFSVERPDGSNFTLKIRSTKLEDSAMYFCASSLSPPESTGNTIYFGEGSWLTVV.